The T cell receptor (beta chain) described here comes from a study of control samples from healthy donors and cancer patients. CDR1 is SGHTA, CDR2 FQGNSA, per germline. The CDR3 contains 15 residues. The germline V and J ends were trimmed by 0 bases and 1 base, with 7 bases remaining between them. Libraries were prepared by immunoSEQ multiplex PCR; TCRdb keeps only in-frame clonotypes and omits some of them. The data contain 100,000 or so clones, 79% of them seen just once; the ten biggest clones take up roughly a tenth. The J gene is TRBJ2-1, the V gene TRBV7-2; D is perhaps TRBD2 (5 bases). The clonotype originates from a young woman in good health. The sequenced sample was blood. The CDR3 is CASSLARGSYNEQFF. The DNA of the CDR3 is TGTGCCAGCAGCTTAGCGCGCGGGTCCTACAATGAGCAGTTCTTC.